Below, 21 T cell receptor beta chains from the same sample are listed, as sequenced in a study of T-cell memory formation after mild COVID-19. MiXCR, run by TCRdb on the 5' RACE reads, gives a single entry per CDR3 protein. This sample yields 100,000 or so distinct CDR3 sequences, of which 11% are seen a single time; approximately 40% belongs to the top ten. The sequencing sample was made of PBMCs or a T cell subset sorted from them (not recorded which). The origin of the receptors is a man aged 18 to 30 who had mild COVID-19 (a few samples of this study predate the infection). Cell type and time point are not known.

This clonotype has more than one count but fewer than ten. The CDR3 nucleotides are TGTGCCAGCACGCGACAGGGGGTTGTCTATGAGCAGTTCTTC. Its translation: CASTRQGVVYEQFF. V gene TRBV2 combines with J gene TRBJ2-1, with 9 bases lining up with TRBD1. The CDR3 contains 14 residues. From germline, CDR1 is SNHLY and CDR2 FYNNEI. V was pared by 7 bases and J by 8 bases, with 9 bases of the junction left unmatched.

The J gene is TRBJ1-1, the V gene TRBV7-9; the D gene is possibly TRBD1 (6 bases). The V and J ends lost 2 bases and 5 bases respectively, with 15 bases between them. This CDR3 region has 15 residues. The V gene's germline CDR1 is SEHNR and CDR2 FQNEAQ (reference sequence). DNA for the CDR3: TGTGCCAGCAGCTTATCGGTACAGGGATGGACTGAAGCTTTCTTT. This codes for CASSLSVQGWTEAFF.

The table lists this clonotype with a few counts. The chain couples TRBV7-2 to TRBJ2-3; 8 positions agree with TRBD2. This CDR3 region has 18 residues. CDR1 is SGHTA, CDR2 FQGNSA, per germline. The trim removed 7 bases at V and 0 bases at J, leaving 15 bases unmatched. CDR3 DNA: TGTGCCAGCACCCATCGGTCTCGGGGGGGGGTCAGCACAGATACGCAGTATTTT. It encodes CASTHRSRGGVSTDTQYF.

This clonotype was counted ten times or more. The chain employs TRBV7-7 and TRBJ2-7; TRBD2 might be the D (5 bases). Germline lookup yields CDR1 SSHAT and CDR2 FNYEAQ (reference sequence). The CDR3 is 15 residues long. V lost 1 base and J 0 bases, leaving 10 bases between the germline ends. The CDR3 region is CASSLEGGPSYEQYF. As DNA, the CDR3 is TGTGCCAGCAGCTTAGAAGGAGGTCCCTCCTACGAGCAGTACTTC.

In this sample, this clonotype turned up many times. The chain uses TRBV6-2 or TRBV6-3 and TRBJ1-1; maybe TRBD1 (5 bases). CDR1 is MNHEY, CDR2 SVGEGT, per germline. V was trimmed by 6 bases and J by 8 bases, leaving 13 bases between them. This CDR3 is 12 amino acids long. CDR3 amino acids: CASRTGGREAFF. CDR3 bases: TGTGCCAGCAGAACCGGGGGTAGAGAAGCTTTCTTT.

The CDR3 bases are TGTGCCAGCAGCAAAGTTCCGGGGACTAGAGATGCAGATACGCAGTATTTT. Residues: CASSKVPGTRDADTQYF. The J gene is TRBJ2-3, the V gene TRBV21-1; the tabulated D call, TRBD2, remains unverified against the DNA. TRBV21-1 is a pseudogene locus. The CDR3 contains 17 residues.

The sample holds a few counts of this clonotype. This chain connects TRBV7-2 to TRBJ1-1, with D unresolved. Per the germline V gene, CDR1 is SGHTA and CDR2 is FQGNSA. The CDR3 contains 13 residues. V was trimmed by 1 base and J by 8 bases, leaving 11 bases between them. The CDR3 nucleotides are TGTGCCAGCAGCTTAGGGGTCGGACCCGAAGCTTTCTTT. Protein: CASSLGVGPEAFF.

The chain combines TRBV7-2 with TRBJ2-3, with TRBD2 identical over 10 bases. The germline gives CDR1 SGHTA, CDR2 FQGNSA. The CDR3 has 16 residues. The V and J ends lost 0 bases and 6 bases, in that order; junction bases with no gene match: 6. CDR3 loop: CASSLAEAGGLDTQYF. Here the CDR3 DNA reads TGTGCCAGCAGCTTAGCTGAAGCGGGGGGGCTGGATACGCAGTATTTT.

A few counts support this clonotype. The chain is built from TRBV5-1 and TRBJ1-1, with 10 bases aligning to TRBD1. This CDR3 has 14 amino acids. The germline CDR1 and CDR2 sequences are SGHRS and YFSETQ. The V segment lost 4 bases and the J segment 6 bases; nucleotides outside the gene matches: 6. CDR3 DNA: TGCGCCAGCAGCGTGACAGGGGGCATTGCTGAAGCTTTCTTT. This gives the protein CASSVTGGIAEAFF. Filled out from reference TRBV5-1 and TRBJ1-1, the complete variable domain reads KAGVTQTPRYLIKTRGQQVTLSCSPISGHRSVSWYQQTPGQGLQFLFEYFSETQRNKGNFPGRFSGRQFSNSRSEMNVSTLELGDSALYLCASSVTGGIAEAFFGQGTRLTVV.

The rearrangement joins TRBV4-1 to TRBJ1-2; 8 bases map to TRBD1. The trim removed 4 bases at V and 5 bases at J, leaving 12 bases unmatched. Germline assignment: CDR1 MGHRA and CDR2 YSYEKL. This CDR3 is built from 16 residues. The DNA of the CDR3 is TGCGCCAGCAGCCGGGTCCCTGGGACAGGTGATTATGGCTACACCTTC. Its translation is CASSRVPGTGDYGYTF.

A few counts support this clonotype. The V gene is TRBV18, the J gene TRBJ1-5; the D is unclear. The V and J ends lost 3 bases and 3 bases respectively, with 9 bases between them. Germline V CDR1 and CDR2: KGHSH, LQKENI. This CDR3 region has 14 residues. The chain's CDR3 is CASSPGPINQPQHF. The CDR3 DNA reads as TGTGCCAGCTCACCCGGACCGATCAATCAGCCCCAGCATTTT.

This clonotype was detected ten times or more. The chain joins TRBV7-9 to TRBJ2-1; D not certain. Trimming shortened V by 7 bases and J by 5 bases, and 21 bases separated the two germline ends. This CDR3 has 16 amino acids. Germline CDR1 and CDR2: SEHNR and FQNEAQ (reference sequence). For the CDR3, the DNA is TGTGCCAGCACCGCCGGTTTCTCCCCGATTGACAATGAGCAGTTCTTC. It is translated as CASTAGFSPIDNEQFF.

This clonotype was counted ten times or more. V usage is TRBV9 and J usage is TRBJ2-3; no clear D gene. V gave up 2 bases and J gave up 2 bases, with 3 bases separating them. This CDR3 has 12 amino acids. Germline V gene data show CDR1 as SGDLS and CDR2 as YYNGEE. This CDR3 is CASSVDTDTQYF. In DNA, the CDR3 is TGTGCCAGCAGCGTTGACACAGATACGCAGTATTTT.

J is TRBJ2-7 and V is TRBV6-1; tentative D call: TRBD1 (5 bases). CDR1 is MNHNS, CDR2 SASEGT, per germline. Trimming took 8 bases from V and 3 from J, leaving 14 bases between them. The CDR3 sequence is 13 residues long. CDR3 loop: CASGHRGVYEQYV. The CDR3 coding sequence is TGTGCCAGCGGCCATAGGGGTGTCTACGAGCAGTACGTC.

A few counts support this clonotype. The rearrangement joins TRBV7-3 to TRBJ2-3; 7 nucleotides line up with TRBD1. The CDR3 runs 15 residues. From germline, CDR1 is SGHTA and CDR2 FQGTGA. The V segment lost 7 bases and the J segment 2 bases; nucleotides outside the gene matches: 9. In DNA form, the CDR3 reads TGTGCCAGCAACCTCACGACAGGGTCCACAGATACGCAGTATTTT. Protein sequence: CASNLTTGSTDTQYF.

The sample holds a few counts of this clonotype. The chain is built from TRBV7-3 and TRBJ2-5, with D possibly TRBD1 on 6 matching bases. The V gene lost 6 bases and the J gene lost 5 bases, with 13 bases spanning the gap. The length of the CDR3 is 13 residues. The germline gives CDR1 SGHTA, CDR2 FQGTGA. The CDR3 loop reads CASSPGVRETQYF. CDR3 coding DNA: TGTGCCAGCAGTCCAGGGGTCCGGGAGACCCAGTACTTC.

This clonotype was counted between two and nine times. The chain recombines TRBV7-9 with TRBJ2-2; no reliable D call. The CDR3 length is 13 residues. Trimming removed 5 bases at V and 13 bases at J, with 17 bases between. CDR1 is SEHNR and CDR2 is FQNEAQ in the germline V gene (reference sequence). The CDR3, as DNA: TGTGCCAGCAGCCTCTTGAGGACCCGTCGGCTGTTTTTT. Its protein is CASSLLRTRRLFF.

This chain uses TRBV19 with TRBJ2-1; 9 nucleotides match TRBD2. The V gene's germline CDR1 is LNHDA and CDR2 SQIVND (reference sequence). V shed 6 bases, J shed 5 bases, and the junction held 8 bases outside the gene matches. The CDR3 runs to 15 residues. The CDR3, as DNA: TGTGCCAGTAGCCCGATGAGCGGGGGGAACAATGAGCAGTTCTTC. It translates to CASSPMSGGNNEQFF. Together with reference TRBV19 and TRBJ2-1, the CDR3 gives the full variable domain: DGGITQSPKYLFRKEGQNVTLSCEQNLNHDAMYWYRQDPGQGLRLIYYSQIVNDFQKGDIAEGYSVSREKKESFPLTVTSAQKNPTAFYLCASSPMSGGNNEQFFGPGTRLTVL.

This clonotype was counted between two and nine times. The rearrangement links TRBV6-2 or TRBV6-3 to TRBJ2-1; D gene ambiguous. V lost 5 bases and J lost 8, with 10 bases in between. Per the germline V gene, CDR1 is MNHEY and CDR2 is SVGEGT. This CDR3 spans 12 amino acids. Here the CDR3 DNA reads TGTGCCAGCAGTCCCTATGTAGATGAGCAGTTCTTC. Its protein is CASSPYVDEQFF.

V gene TRBV27 combines with J gene TRBJ1-6, with TRBD1 as a possible D gene (6 bases). Trimming took off 5 bases at V and 9 bases at J, with 11 bases between the two ends. Per germline, CDR1 MNHEY and CDR2 SMNVEV (reference sequence). CDR3 length: 13 amino acids. The CDR3 spells CASSTGFVSPLHF. The CDR3 DNA follows: TGTGCCAGCAGTACAGGGTTTGTTTCACCCCTCCACTTT.

This clonotype appeared a few times. J is TRBJ1-6 and V is TRBV7-6; 10 bases are a match to TRBD1. V shed 5 bases and J 9 bases; nucleotides not matched to a gene: 7. This CDR3 has 15 amino acids. The V gene's germline CDR1 is SGHVS and CDR2 FNYEAQ. The CDR3 sequence: CASSHGTGEVSPLHF. In nucleotides, the CDR3 is TGTGCCAGCAGCCACGGGACAGGGGAAGTTTCACCCCTCCACTTT.